These 4 T cell receptor beta chains were all obtained from the same sample, sequenced in a study of blood T cell repertoires in COVID-19. Data came from immunoSEQ multiplex PCR; TCRdb stores just in-frame clones and leaves some out. The sample yields about 230,000 clones, 65% to 90% seen once. Sequencing was performed on peripheral blood. These receptors were collected from a man aged 50 or older with COVID-19, enrolled during active disease.

This clone appeared a single time. This sequence joins TRBV6-6 and TRBJ1-2, with 9 bases aligning to TRBD1. CDR3 size: 16 residues. Germline lookup yields CDR1 MNHNY and CDR2 SVGAGI (reference sequence). J gave up 2 bases and V 0 bases, and 4 bases lay outside the gene matches. CDR3 nucleotides: TGTGCCAGCAGTTACTCCGCGGGACAGGGCAACTATGGCTACACCTTC. Translated: CASSYSAGQGNYGYTF.

The chain is built from TRBV30 and TRBJ2-7; TRBD2 might be the D (5 bases). Looked up from germline, CDR1 is GTSNPN and CDR2 is SVGIG (reference sequence). V lost 6 bases, J lost 0 bases, and 9 bases lay in between. The CDR3 has 12 amino acids. CDR3 sequence reads: CACSEVSYEQYF. The CDR3 DNA reads as TGTGCCTGTTCGGAGGTCTCCTACGAGCAGTACTTC.

The CDR3 loop is CAISEPGHLRSGANVLTF. CDR3 sequence (DNA): TGTGCCATCAGTGAGCCGGGACACTTACGCTCTGGGGCCAACGTCCTGACTTTC. The genes are TRBV10-3 and TRBJ2-6, with D perhaps matching TRBD1 (6 bases). Trimming removed 2 bases at V and 0 bases at J, with 14 bases between. The CDR3 sequence is 18 residues long. Germline V gene lookup returns CDR1 ENHRY and CDR2 SYGVKD.

The chain joins TRBV28 to TRBJ2-2, with 7 bases lining up with TRBD1. Germline CDR1 MDHEN, CDR2 SYDVKM. V was clipped by 0 bases and J by 2 bases; unmatched bases: 3. The CDR3 has 16 residues. In nucleotides, the CDR3 is TGTGCCAGCAGTTTATGGGGGACAGCCAACACCGGGGAGCTGTTTTTT. The encoded protein is CASSLWGTANTGELFF.